This T cell receptor beta chain was retrieved from a study of Ad26.COV2.S vaccination and SARS-CoV-2 variants (dated by TCRdb to 2020 to 2023). For the study in its entirety: Donors in the vaccine arm were drawn from COV1001, a phase I-IIa trial of Ad26.COV2.S in healthy adults that was multicentre, randomized, double-blind and placebo-controlled. Ad26.COV2.S was administered intramuscularly at a dose of 5x10^10 or 1x10^11 viral particles, either as one shot or as two shots given 56 days apart. Sequencing of the TCRbeta repertoire served to evaluate the specificity and breadth of SARS-CoV-2-reactive T cell receptors following Ad26.COV2.S vaccination. The TCR-sequenced set comprised about 30 samples: around 20 Ad26.COV2.S vaccine recipients, 5 placebo recipients and 8 SARS-CoV-2 convalescent individuals. Trial participants were randomized into five groups of five: low-dose or high-dose Ad26.COV2.S given once or twice, or placebo on both occasions. Throughout the experiments and outcome assessment, investigators stayed blinded to trial group allocation. The study at large found these results: The study was not powered for comparison of responses between vaccine doses or regimens. Ad26.COV2.S recipients had higher spike-specific TCR breadth than placebo recipients (P = 0.0014). Vaccine and placebo recipients had similar non-spike TCR breadth, a finding consistent with the vaccine containing only spike. After vaccination, spike-specific CD8+ and CD4+ T cell responses were reported to show substantial breadth. According to the authors, total T cell responses may have been underestimated by the TCR breadth and depth analyses.

On this clone: Its antigen is still unknown. Base qualities are not recorded, but no much larger clone differs from it by a single base.

This specimen's treatment or condition label, per the study, means: about 20 received Ad26.COV2.S at low or high dose, single or two shots; about 5 received placebo; per-sample allocation not given. For vaccine and placebo recipients, the sequenced repertoires came from samples collected on day 63 after the first injection. In Cohort 1b, about 27 adults aged 18-55 years were enrolled at a single site in Boston, USA, between 29 July and 7 August 2020. Ad26.COV2.S consisted of a replication-incompetent adenovirus type 26 vector by which a prefusion-stabilized SARS-CoV-2 spike protein from the original Wuhan strain was expressed. Trimming takes 5 bases from V and 14 bases from J, and the germline ends sit 15 bases apart. From the cysteine through the phenylalanine, the CDR3 covers 11 amino acids. Only the CDR3 portion is preserved as DNA: 33 bases, with reading frame beginning at the first base. CDR1 is given as MNHEY and CDR2 as SVGEGT, both from the germline V gene.

The immunoSEQ Assay was the method used to sequence TCRbeta CDR3 regions. After extraction, genomic DNA underwent amplification by bias-controlled multiplex PCR, followed by high-throughput sequencing. Regarding the original processing steps: Collapsing and filtering of sequences were performed to quantify the absolute abundance of each unique TCRbeta CDR3 region. Usable DNA was measured by amplifying reference genes present in all nucleated cells, and TCRbeta template counts were normalized to that usable DNA to estimate T cell fraction. Repertoire TCRs were annotated as SARS-CoV-2-specific when V gene, CDR3 amino acid sequence and J gene were exactly matched to a known reactive TCR set. The reference SARS-CoV-2 TCR set was obtained from MIRA and was filtered for enrichment in COVID-19-positive ImmuneCODE repertoires, whereby public or cross-reactive TCRs were removed. Based on the MIRA antigens, annotated TCRs were further analysed at the level of specific ORF or position within ORF. Breadth was defined as annotated unique rearrangements over total unique productive rearrangements; depth was the summed frequency of those rearrangements. Two-sided Wilcoxon rank-sum tests were applied when comparing TCR breadth between groups. Not all clones reach the TCRdb copy of this immuneACCESS table, which keeps in-frame sequences only. Checked studies attribute under half of the gap to unresolved V genes and leave the rest unexplained. V and J calls and clone size are copied from that table; D and trimming were computed from the DNA. The sample table records 400,000 to 450,000 clones; more than 80% of these occur just once. 9% to 15% of the sample is in the top ten clones.

This clonotype was obtained from a person between 18 and 59 years old who received the Ad26.COV2.S COVID-19 vaccine or a placebo. Sequences were derived from peripheral blood, sampled in a trial of Ad26.COV2.S vaccine versus placebo. The chain was built from TRBV6-2 or TRBV6-3 and TRBJ2-5; the D gene could be TRBD1 or TRBD2, each one agreeing over 5 bases. Read as DNA, the sequence is TGTGCCAGCAGTCGGGGACCACCGTTTTACTTC. This translates into CASSRGPPFYF.